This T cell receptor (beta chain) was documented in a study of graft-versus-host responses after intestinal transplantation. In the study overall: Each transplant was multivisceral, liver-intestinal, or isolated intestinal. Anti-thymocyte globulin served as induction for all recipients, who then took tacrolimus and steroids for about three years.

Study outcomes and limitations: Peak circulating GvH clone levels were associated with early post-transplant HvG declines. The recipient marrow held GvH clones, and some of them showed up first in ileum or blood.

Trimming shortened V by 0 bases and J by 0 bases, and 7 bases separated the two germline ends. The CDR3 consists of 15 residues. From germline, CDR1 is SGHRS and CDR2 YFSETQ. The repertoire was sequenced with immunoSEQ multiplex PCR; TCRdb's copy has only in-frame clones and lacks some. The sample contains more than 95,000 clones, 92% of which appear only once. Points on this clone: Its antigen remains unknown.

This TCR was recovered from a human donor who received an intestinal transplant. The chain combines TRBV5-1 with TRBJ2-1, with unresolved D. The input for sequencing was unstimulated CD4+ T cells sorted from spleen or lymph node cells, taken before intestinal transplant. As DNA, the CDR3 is TGCGCCAGCAGCTTGGACCTCAGCTCCTACAATGAGCAGTTCTTC. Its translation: CASSLDLSSYNEQFF.